This T cell receptor beta chain was sequenced in a study of regulatory T cells in long-lasting Graves disease. As for the study in general: The antithyroid drugs taken by newly diagnosed Graves' patients had been used for under 3 months.

Researchers made TCR beta libraries by using iRepertoire HTBI primers and running Arm-PCR on CDR3 regions. TCRdb independently ran MiXCR on the multiplex PCR reads; one entry per CDR3 protein. The sample contains 350,000 to 500,000 distinct CDR3 sequences, 11% to 15% of which appear only once. This clonotype was counted at least ten times. The ends were cut back, 1 base at V and 1 base at J, with 8 bases in the middle. This CDR3 has 15 residues. In germline, CDR1 is SGHAT, CDR2 FQNNGV. Sample time point: newly diagnosed GD, antithyroid drugs for less than 3 months. RNA from PBMCs was the source of the TCR library. This sample was shared with a second study, whose subject was T cells in Graves' hyperthyroidism and ophthalmopathy. That report adds: Stability of Graves' hyperthyroidism was defined as absent ophthalmopathy progression within 18 months. These patients, aged 18 to 65, had recently diagnosed hyperthyroidism lasting under 2 months.

The sequence was collected from a woman aged 50 to 65 with Graves disease. The sequencing here drew on peripheral blood mononuclear cells (PBMCs), taken at new diagnosis, from a patient treated with antithyroid drugs. This chain uses TRBV11-2 with TRBJ1-5; no firm D call. In nucleotides, the CDR3 is TGTGCCAGCAGCTTAGGGGTTCGGAGCAATCAGCCCCAGCATTTT. It encodes CASSLGVRSNQPQHF.